This TCR beta chain comes out of a study of blood T cell repertoires in COVID-19. Whole-study context: Samples came from the United States, Italy and Spain, spanning acute and convalescent COVID-19. Sources were T cells, B-cell-depleted T cells, or PBMCs; the material itself was cDNA or gDNA.

The germline CDR1 and CDR2 sequences are MNHEY and SVGAGI. The CDR3 runs to 12 residues. Original data processing: Quantification of nucleated cells was approximated via reference gene primer amplification. Using immunoSEQ multiplex PCR, the repertoire was profiled, and TCRdb retains in-frame clones only, with some absent. For V, J and clone size, that table is used; D and trimming come from the DNA. Found here are 130,000 to 150,000 clones, about 85% of them singletons; the top ten hold about 3.1%. Of note for this clone: The junction departs from the called germline gene at one end, perhaps through a read error.

The TCR originated in a woman between 40 and 50 years old with active or convalescent COVID-19. Specimen: peripheral blood. The chain links TRBV6-5 to TRBJ2-7, with a tentative D call TRBD2 (7 bases). In nucleotides, the CDR3 is TGTTCCAGCATCGGGGGGCAAAATGAGCAGTACTTC. This translates into CSSIGGQNEQYF.